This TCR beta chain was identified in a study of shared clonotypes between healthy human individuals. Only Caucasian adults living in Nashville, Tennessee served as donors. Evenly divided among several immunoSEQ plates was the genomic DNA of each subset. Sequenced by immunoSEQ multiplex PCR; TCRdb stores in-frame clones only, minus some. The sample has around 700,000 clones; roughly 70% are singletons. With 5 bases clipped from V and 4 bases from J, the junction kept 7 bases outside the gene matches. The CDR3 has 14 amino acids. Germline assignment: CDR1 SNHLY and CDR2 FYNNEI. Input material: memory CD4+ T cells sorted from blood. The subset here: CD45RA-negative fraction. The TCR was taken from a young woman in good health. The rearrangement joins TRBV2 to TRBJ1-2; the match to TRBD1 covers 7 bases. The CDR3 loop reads CASSSPGQSYGYTF. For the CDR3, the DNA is TGTGCCAGCAGTTCCCCGGGACAGAGCTATGGCTACACCTTC. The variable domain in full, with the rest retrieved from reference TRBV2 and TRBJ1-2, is EPEVTQTPSHQVTQMGQEVILRCVPISNHLYFYWYRQILGQKVEFLVSFYNNEISEKSEIFDDQFSVERPDGSNFTLKIRSTKLEDSAMYFCASSSPGQSYGYTFGSGTRLTVV.